This T cell receptor beta chain is drawn from a study of T cells after yellow fever vaccination. One entry per CDR3 protein results from TCRdb running MiXCR on the 5' RACE reads. The sample holds roughly 310,000 distinct CDR3 sequences, roughly 9.4% seen once. Findings and caveats of the study: It was a weaker secondary response, yet one that peaked faster, at day 5 versus 15. A small proportion of clonotypes was detected in both the CD4 and CD8 compartments.

With V trimmed by 5 bases and J by 3 bases, 12 bases remained unmatched. This CDR3 is built from 17 residues. As for this clonotype: Its target is unknown.

The material was PBMCs, obtained on the day of the first yellow fever vaccination. The TCR sequence derives from a man between 18 and 29 years old who received the YFV17D yellow fever vaccine. This chain links TRBV12-3 or TRBV12-4 with TRBJ2-1, with 8 positions matching TRBD1. The CDR3 region has the DNA TGTGCCAGCAGTAGCCTCAGGGGGCCTAATATCTACAATGAGCAGTTCTTC. Protein sequence: CASSSLRGPNIYNEQFF.